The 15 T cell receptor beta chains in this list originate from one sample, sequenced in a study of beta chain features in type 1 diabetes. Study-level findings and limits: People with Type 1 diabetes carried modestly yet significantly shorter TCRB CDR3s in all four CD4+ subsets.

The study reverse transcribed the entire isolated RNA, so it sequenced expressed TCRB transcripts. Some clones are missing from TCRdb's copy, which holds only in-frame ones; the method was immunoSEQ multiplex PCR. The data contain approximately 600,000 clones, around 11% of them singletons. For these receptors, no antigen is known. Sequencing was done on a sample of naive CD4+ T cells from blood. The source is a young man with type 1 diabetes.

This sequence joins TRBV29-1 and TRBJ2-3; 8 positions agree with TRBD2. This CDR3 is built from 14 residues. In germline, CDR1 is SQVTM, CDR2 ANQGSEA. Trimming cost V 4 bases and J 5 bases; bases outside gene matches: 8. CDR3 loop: CSVVVGGALDTQYF. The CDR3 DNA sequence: TGCAGCGTTGTGGTCGGGGGGGCTCTAGATACGCAGTATTTT.

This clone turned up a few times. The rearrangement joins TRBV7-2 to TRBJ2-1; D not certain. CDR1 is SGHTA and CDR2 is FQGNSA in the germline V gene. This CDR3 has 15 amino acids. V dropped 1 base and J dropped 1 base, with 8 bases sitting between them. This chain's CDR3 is CASSLGYLSYNEQFF. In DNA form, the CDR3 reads TGTGCCAGCAGCTTAGGCTACCTATCCTACAATGAGCAGTTCTTC.

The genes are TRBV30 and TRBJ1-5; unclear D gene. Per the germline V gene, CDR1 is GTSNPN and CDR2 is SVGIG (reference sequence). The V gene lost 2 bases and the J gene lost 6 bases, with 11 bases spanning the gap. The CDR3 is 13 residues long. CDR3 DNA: TGTGCCTGGAGTCCTGGGTGGGGTCAGCCCCAGCATTTT. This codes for CAWSPGWGQPQHF.

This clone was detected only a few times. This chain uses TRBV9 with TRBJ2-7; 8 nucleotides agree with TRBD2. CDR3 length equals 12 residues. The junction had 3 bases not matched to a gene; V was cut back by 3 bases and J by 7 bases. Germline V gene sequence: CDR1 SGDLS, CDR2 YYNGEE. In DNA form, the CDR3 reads TGTGCCAGCAGCGGGACTAGCTCAGAGCAGTACTTC. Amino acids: CASSGTSSEQYF.

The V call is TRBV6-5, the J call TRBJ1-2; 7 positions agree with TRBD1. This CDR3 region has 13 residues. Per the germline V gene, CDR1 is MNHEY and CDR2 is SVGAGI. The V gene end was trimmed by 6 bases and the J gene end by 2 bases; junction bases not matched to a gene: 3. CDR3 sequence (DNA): TGTGCCAGCAGGCCGGGACAGAACTATGGCTACACCTTC. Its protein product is CASRPGQNYGYTF.

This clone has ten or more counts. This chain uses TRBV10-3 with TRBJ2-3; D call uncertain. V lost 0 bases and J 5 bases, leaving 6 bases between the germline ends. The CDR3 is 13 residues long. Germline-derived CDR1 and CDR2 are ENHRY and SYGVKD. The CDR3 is CAISESERDTQYF. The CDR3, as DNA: TGTGCCATCAGTGAGTCGGAGCGAGATACGCAGTATTTT.

The CDR3 DNA is TGTGCCTGGAGTGTACAGGTTTCTTACCAAGAGACCCAGTACTTC. This sequence encodes CAWSVQVSYQETQYF. This rearrangement joins TRBV30 to TRBJ2-5; a possible D gene is TRBD1 (5 bases). This CDR3 spans 15 amino acids. Germline CDR1 reads GTSNPN; CDR2 reads SVGIG (reference sequence). Trimming shortened V by 0 bases and J by 0 bases, and 11 bases separated the two germline ends.

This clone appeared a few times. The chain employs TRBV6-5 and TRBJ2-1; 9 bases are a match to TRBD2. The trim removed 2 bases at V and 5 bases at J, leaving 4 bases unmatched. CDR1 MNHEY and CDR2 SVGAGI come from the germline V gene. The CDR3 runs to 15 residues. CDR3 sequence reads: CASSYEAGGNNEQFF. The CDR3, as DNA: TGTGCCAGCAGTTACGAGGCGGGGGGGAACAATGAGCAGTTCTTC.

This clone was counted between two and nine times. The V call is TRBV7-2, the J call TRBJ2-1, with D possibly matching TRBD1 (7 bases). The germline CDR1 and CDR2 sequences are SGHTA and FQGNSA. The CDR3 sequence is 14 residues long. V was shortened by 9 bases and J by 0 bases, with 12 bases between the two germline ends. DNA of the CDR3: TGTGCCAGTCAGGGGGGCCTCTCCTACAATGAGCAGTTCTTC. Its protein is CASQGGLSYNEQFF.

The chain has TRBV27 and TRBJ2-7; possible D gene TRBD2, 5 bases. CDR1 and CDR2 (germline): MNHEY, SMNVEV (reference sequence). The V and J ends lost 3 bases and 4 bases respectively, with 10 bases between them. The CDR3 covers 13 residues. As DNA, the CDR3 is TGTGCCAGCAGTTTCCCGGGATCGTACGAGCAGTACTTC. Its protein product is CASSFPGSYEQYF.

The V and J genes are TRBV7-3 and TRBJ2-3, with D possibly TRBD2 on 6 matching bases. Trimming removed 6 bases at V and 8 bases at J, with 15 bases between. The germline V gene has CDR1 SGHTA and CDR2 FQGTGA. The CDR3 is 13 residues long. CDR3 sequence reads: CASSQSEGGTQYF. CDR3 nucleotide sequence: TGTGCCAGCAGTCAAAGTGAGGGAGGTACGCAGTATTTT.

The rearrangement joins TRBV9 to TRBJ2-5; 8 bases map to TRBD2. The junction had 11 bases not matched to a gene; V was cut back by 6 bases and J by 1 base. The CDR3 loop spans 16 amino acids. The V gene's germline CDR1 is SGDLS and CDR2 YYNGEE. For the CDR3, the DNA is TGTGCCAGCACCCCTACGGGGGGGCCGGGCCAAGAGACCCAGTACTTC. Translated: CASTPTGGPGQETQYF.

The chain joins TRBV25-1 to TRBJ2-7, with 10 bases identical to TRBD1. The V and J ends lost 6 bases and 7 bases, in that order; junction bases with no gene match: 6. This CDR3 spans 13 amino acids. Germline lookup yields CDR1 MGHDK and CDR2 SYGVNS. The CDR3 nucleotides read TGTGCCAGCAGGGGACAGGGGAAGGAGGAGCAGTACTTC. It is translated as CASRGQGKEEQYF.

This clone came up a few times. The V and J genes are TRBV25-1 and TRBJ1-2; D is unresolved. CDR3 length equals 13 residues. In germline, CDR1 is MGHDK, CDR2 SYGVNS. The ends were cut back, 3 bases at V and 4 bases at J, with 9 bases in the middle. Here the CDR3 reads CASSEVQSYGYTF. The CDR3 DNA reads TGTGCCAGCAGTGAGGTCCAGTCCTATGGCTACACCTTC.

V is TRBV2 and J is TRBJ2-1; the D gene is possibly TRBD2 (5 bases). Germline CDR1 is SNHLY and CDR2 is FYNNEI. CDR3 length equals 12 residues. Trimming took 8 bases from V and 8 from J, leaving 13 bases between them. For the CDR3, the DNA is TGTGCCAGCTTTTCGGCGCGGGATGAGCAGTTCTTC. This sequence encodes CASFSARDEQFF. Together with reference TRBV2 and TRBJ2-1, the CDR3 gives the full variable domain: EPEVTQTPSHQVTQMGQEVILRCVPISNHLYFYWYRQILGQKVEFLVSFYNNEISEKSEIFDDQFSVERPDGSNFTLKIRSTKLEDSAMYFCASFSARDEQFFGPGTRLTVL.